This is a list of T cell receptor beta chains from one sample in a study of CD8 T cells in Susac syndrome. TCRdb used MiXCR to reprocess the immunoSEQ multiplex PCR reads, holding one entry per CDR3 protein. The table records around 270,000 distinct CDR3 sequences, over 75% of them present only once. The specimen was CD8+ T cells from PBMCs. The origin of the receptors is a human donor with multiple sclerosis. CDR3s include the opening cysteine and the closing phenylalanine or tryptophan. Each record gives: J gene, D gene, clone size, V gene, CDR3 DNA, CDR3 protein. The D gene is left open where the match is weak. The size field is filled for only some rows; it gives once, few, many or a size class.

>TRBJ2-2|-|-|TRBV9
TGTGCCAGCATCAATAGTAAACAGGGTTACACCGGGGAGCTGTTTTTT
CASINSKQGYTGELFF
>TRBJ2-7|-|once|TRBV20-1
TGCAGTGCTAGTCTCGGCAGGGCCTACGAGCAGTACTTC
CSASLGRAYEQYF
>TRBJ2-6|-|-|TRBV7-9
TGTGCCAGCAGCGGTAGACAGTTAGACTCTGGGGCCAACGTCCTGACTTTC
CASSGRQLDSGANVLTF
>TRBJ2-2|TRBD2|-|TRBV6-5
TGTGCCAGCAGTTACTTTAGCGGGAGGTCGGGCACCGGGGAGCTGTTTTTT
CASSYFSGRSGTGELFF
>TRBJ2-7|TRBD1|-|TRBV4-3
TGCGCCAGCAGCCACGATGACAGGGGGCCCTACGAGCAGTACTTC
CASSHDDRGPYEQYF
>TRBJ2-7|-|-|TRBV25-1
TGTGCCAGCAGTGAAGAAAGGGGGAACGAGCAGTACTTC
CASSEERGNEQYF
>TRBJ2-3|-|-|TRBV3-1
TGTGCCAGCAGCCAAAAATACGGGGTCCCAGATACGCAGTATTTT
CASSQKYGVPDTQYF
>TRBJ1-2|-|-|TRBV27
TGTGCCACCCTCCCGGCTATGGCTACCGCAGGCTACACCTTC
CATLPAMATAGYTF
>TRBJ2-3|TRBD2|once|TRBV20-1
TGCAGTGCCGCGCAACTAGCGGGGGGCCCCGTCTGCACAGATACGCAGTATTTT
CSAAQLAGGPVCTDTQYF
>TRBJ2-5|-|-|TRBV12-3/TRBV12-4
TGTGCCAGCAGCCCACTCGCGGTTTCGGCCAGCCAAGAGACCCAGTACTTC
CASSPLAVSASQETQYF
>TRBJ2-5|TRBD2|-|TRBV28
TGTGCCAGCAGAGCCCCCGGGAGGGCCCCAGAGACCCAGTACTTC
CASRAPGRAPETQYF
>TRBJ1-1|-|-|TRBV9
TGTGCCAGCAGGGGCCCCCCCGGGAAGAACACTGAAGCTTTCTTT
CASRGPPGKNTEAFF
>TRBJ2-3|-|few|TRBV27
TGTGCCAGCAGTTTTAGTGGTACAGATACGCAGTATTTT
CASSFSGTDTQYF
>TRBJ1-6|-|-|TRBV6-4
TGTGCCAGCAGGGATTGGACAGACCATAATTCACCCCTCCACTTT
CASRDWTDHNSPLHF
>TRBJ2-7|-|-|TRBV27
TGTGCCAGCAGCCCTCGTCCAGTAAGCTCCTACGAGCAGTACTTC
CASSPRPVSSYEQYF
>TRBJ2-3|TRBD2|-|TRBV27
TGTGCCAGCAGTTTCCCGGGACTAGCACAGTATTTT
CASSFPGLAQYF
>TRBJ1-5|TRBD1|-|TRBV29-1
TGCAGCGCAGGGGACAGGGGTAATCAGCCCCAGCATTTT
CSAGDRGNQPQHF
>TRBJ2-3|TRBD2|-|TRBV19
TGTGCCAGTAGTATAGGGGCGACTAGCGGGAGCCCCACAGATACGCAGTATTTT
CASSIGATSGSPTDTQYF
>TRBJ1-1|-|-|TRBV19
TGTGCCAGCGGACCTTATGGAGGCCCTGAAGCTTTCTTT
CASGPYGGPEAFF
>TRBJ2-7|-|-|TRBV10-1
TGCGCCAGCAACCAAGGTCTCGGCAGCGAGCAGTACTTC
CASNQGLGSEQYF
>TRBJ1-4|-|-|TRBV7-9
TGTGCCAGCAGCACTACCTTACAGGGAACAAATGAAAAACTGTTTTTT
CASSTTLQGTNEKLFF
>TRBJ1-2|-|-|TRBV19
TGTGCCAGTAGTCCTAGGACCTTGGACGGCTACACCTTC
CASSPRTLDGYTF
>TRBJ1-1|-|-|TRBV7-2
TGTGCCAGCAGCCCGAACCCCCGGGGGCCGAACACTGAAGCTTTCTTT
CASSPNPRGPNTEAFF
>TRBJ2-1|-|few|TRBV4-1
TGCGCCAGCAGCCAAGGCCTTGGCCCCGATGAGCAGTTCTTC
CASSQGLGPDEQFF
>TRBJ1-1|TRBD1|few|TRBV4-3
TGCGCCAGCAGCCAAGAGGACAGGGTGAACACTGAAGCTTTCTTT
CASSQEDRVNTEAFF
>TRBJ2-2|TRBD2|-|TRBV3-1
TGTGCCAGCAACCCGGGACTAGCGGGAGTGGGCGACACCGGGGAGCTGTTTTTT
CASNPGLAGVGDTGELFF
>TRBJ1-1|-|-|TRBV27
TGTGCCAGCAGTTTACGAGGCCAGGGGACTGAAGCTTTCTTT
CASSLRGQGTEAFF